Described below is a single TCR beta chain sequence and its context. Antigen unknown. Some clones are missing from TCRdb's copy, which holds only in-frame ones; the method was immunoSEQ multiplex PCR. The sample has around 700,000 clones; approximately 79% are singletons. Adult donors, all healthy and HIV-negative, had no recent acute infections or vaccinations. Both subsets, CD45RA+ naive and CD45RA-negative memory, were split from the CD4+ cells. This entry comes from a study of shared clonotypes between healthy human individuals. Study-level points and caveats: Of the naive CD4 clonotypes, roughly 5% were shared across a few donors. Represented diversity (both genetic and exposure-history) was limited by the small number of donors.

Unmatched junction bases numbered 8, after V lost 1 base and J lost 5 bases. Looked up from germline, CDR1 is SGHAT and CDR2 is FQNNGV. The CDR3 spans 16 residues. Sequenced input: memory CD4+ T cells sorted from blood. Subset meaning: CD45RA-negative fraction. The receptor was isolated from a woman aged 25 to 39 in good health. The chain employs TRBV11-2 and TRBJ2-3; 8 bases align to TRBD1. As DNA, the CDR3 is TGTGCCAGCAGCTTAGGGGCAGGGGGCGCGGGAGATACGCAGTATTTT. Translated, it gives CASSLGAGGAGDTQYF.